The 4 T cell receptor beta chains below all came from one sample that was sequenced in a study of T cell repertoires in cytomegalovirus infection. TCRdb re-derived calls from the reads in MiXCR, one entry per CDR3 protein. Of fewer than 950,000 distinct CDR3 sequences listed, 30% to 35% were seen once; the top ten hold approximately 13%. Their specific antigens are unknown. The sample in question was cultured CD8+ T cells from PBMCs, obtained from culture after CMV antigen stimulation. The receptors stem from a human donor in good health (CMV status not recorded). Some clones in this sample may be carry-over from other donors' samples.

This chain links TRBV7-9 with TRBJ2-3; no firm D call. V lost 7 bases and J lost 0, with 11 bases in between. Germline V gene lookup returns CDR1 SEHNR and CDR2 FQNEAQ (reference sequence). CDR3 length: 14 amino acids. This CDR3 is CASNLEHSTDTQYF. DNA of the CDR3: TGTGCCAGCAACCTAGAACATAGCACAGATACGCAGTATTTT.

This chain links TRBV18 with TRBJ2-3; no firm D call. The CDR3 is 19 amino acids. The ends were cut back, 1 base at V and 6 bases at J, with 26 bases in the middle. Germline assignment: CDR1 KGHSH and CDR2 LQKENI. The CDR3 sequence: CASSPRFYSVAAAGDTQYF. In DNA form, the CDR3 reads TGTGCCAGCTCACCACGGTTTTATTCGGTGGCTGCAGCCGGCGATACGCAGTATTTT.

This clonotype came up a few times. This CDR3 reads CASSLGTAYNSPLHF. In DNA form, the CDR3 reads TGTGCCAGCAGTTTAGGGACAGCTTATAATTCACCCCTCCACTTT. V and J are TRBV12-3 or TRBV12-4 and TRBJ1-6, with D possibly matching TRBD1 (6 bases). The CDR3 is 15 amino acids. V lost 1 base and J 4 bases, leaving 8 bases between the germline ends.

The chain uses TRBV5-6 and TRBJ2-3; D may be TRBD2 (6 bases). The CDR3 contains 19 residues. The V and J ends lost 4 bases and 1 base respectively, with 25 bases between them. Germline loops: CDR1 SGHDT, CDR2 YYEEEE. This CDR3 reads CASSVLIRGSSPGTDTQYF. CDR3 bases: TGTGCCAGCAGCGTCCTGATCCGGGGGTCTTCCCCGGGCACAGATACGCAGTATTTT.